Following are 27 T cell receptor beta chains from one sample sequenced in a study of spatial heterogeneity in lung cancer. MiXCR was run by TCRdb on the 5' RACE reads, yielding one entry per CDR3 protein. The profile covers roughly 13,000 distinct CDR3 sequences, with 3.9% appearing a single time and 45% taken by the ten largest. Time point meaning: sample taken at primary tumor resection. Whole RNA, isolated from tumor, nontumor lung or frozen PBMC, was sequenced without prior sorting. Here the sequenced sample was PBMCs, taken at surgery. Receptors were obtained from a male donor with early-stage non-small cell lung cancer.

Notes on this clonotype: In a library made to pick up alpha chains, this beta chain is a stray read with a size that means little. The J gene is TRBJ2-7, the V gene TRBV5-5; D gene unclear. Germline V CDR1 and CDR2: SGHKS, YYEKEE (reference sequence). This CDR3 is built from 14 residues. Trimming cost V 1 base and J 1 base, with 9 bases left between them. CDR3: CASSLLFPSYEQYF. DNA for the CDR3: TGTGCCAGCAGCTTGTTATTTCCGTCCTACGAGCAGTACTTC.

At least ten counts were recorded for this clonotype. In a library made to pick up alpha chains, this beta chain is a stray read with a size that means little. V usage is TRBV20-1 and J usage is TRBJ1-2, with TRBD1 matching 7 bases. The V gene's germline CDR1 is DFQATT and CDR2 SNEGSKA (reference sequence). The CDR3 has 16 residues. V was pared by 0 bases and J by 2 bases, with 9 bases of the junction left unmatched. CDR3 DNA sequence: TGCAGTGCTAGAGATCACGTTACGACAGGGAACTATGGCTACACCTTC. This sequence encodes CSARDHVTTGNYGYTF.

This clonotype was observed many times. This beta chain slipped into a library made for alpha chains as a stray read, so its size is not meaningful. The chain joins TRBV11-2 to TRBJ2-4; unclear D gene. Trimming took 5 bases from V and 12 from J, leaving 14 bases between them. The CDR3 totals 12 residues. Germline CDR1 reads SGHAT; CDR2 reads FQNNGV. CDR3 sequence (DNA): TGTGCCAGCAGCCCAGACGGGCGGAATCAGTACTTC. The encoded protein is CASSPDGRNQYF.

This clonotype was counted at least ten times. This beta chain is a stray sequence in a library constructed for alpha chains; its clone size is not meaningful. The rearrangement links TRBV23-1 to TRBJ2-5; TRBD2 matches at 16 bases. TRBV23-1 is known as an ORF, though its function is uncertain. The CDR3 is made up of 17 amino acids. V shed 4 bases and J 5 bases; nucleotides not matched to a gene: 7. The chain's CDR3 is CASSPLLGLAGGETQYF. As DNA, the CDR3 is TGCGCCAGCAGTCCATTACTGGGACTAGCGGGAGGGGAGACCCAGTACTTC.

In its sample, this clonotype was seen many times. This beta chain is an off-target read within a library intended for alpha chains, so its frequency means little. The rearrangement joins TRBV7-8 to TRBJ1-5; D remains ambiguous. There are 15 residues in the CDR3. V lost 5 bases and J lost 0, with 11 bases in between. Germline V lookup: CDR1 SGHVS, CDR2 FQNEAQ. The chain's CDR3 is CASSPRQHSNQPQHF. The CDR3 region has the DNA TGTGCCAGCAGCCCACGACAACATAGCAATCAGCCCCAGCATTTT.

This clonotype was observed at least ten times. The library was designed around alpha chains, so this beta chain is a stray read whose abundance carries little weight. The chain uses TRBV2 and TRBJ2-1, with 7 bases lining up with TRBD2. V trimming: 8 bases; J trimming: 6 bases; junction bases outside the gene matches: 13. CDR1 is SNHLY, CDR2 FYNNEI, per germline. This CDR3 comprises 15 residues. CDR3 coding DNA: TGTGCCAGCGGTGGGATTAGCGGGCCCCCCAATGAGCAGTTCTTC. This sequence encodes CASGGISGPPNEQFF. Drawing the rest from reference TRBV2 and TRBJ2-1, the complete variable domain is EPEVTQTPSHQVTQMGQEVILRCVPISNHLYFYWYRQILGQKVEFLVSFYNNEISEKSEIFDDQFSVERPDGSNFTLKIRSTKLEDSAMYFCASGGISGPPNEQFFGPGTRLTVL.

Comments on this clonotype: This beta chain turned up in a library designed for alpha chains; as an off-target read, its abundance says little. The rearrangement joins TRBV6-2 or TRBV6-3 to TRBJ2-7; TRBD1 matches 9 bases. Germline lookup yields CDR1 MNHEY and CDR2 SVGEGT. This CDR3 spans 14 amino acids. J gave up 3 bases and V 6 bases, and 6 bases lay outside the gene matches. CDR3 sequence reads: CASRPPGQGYEQYF. DNA for the CDR3: TGTGCCAGCAGACCACCGGGACAGGGCTACGAGCAGTACTTC.

At least ten counts were recorded for this clonotype. The library was designed around alpha chains, so this beta chain is a stray read whose abundance carries little weight. This chain joins TRBV11-2 and TRBJ2-2; tentative D call: TRBD1 (5 bases). V shed 1 base and J shed 4 bases, with 13 bases lying between them. Germline V CDR1 and CDR2: SGHAT, FQNNGV. This CDR3 contains 16 residues. CDR3 sequence: CASSLGWGPATGELFF. In nucleotides, the CDR3 is TGTGCCAGCAGCTTAGGGTGGGGCCCGGCCACCGGGGAGCTGTTTTTT. Filled out from reference TRBV11-2 and TRBJ2-2, the complete variable domain reads EAGVAQSPRYKIIEKRQSVAFWCNPISGHATLYWYQQILGQGPKLLIQFQNNGVVDDSQLPKDRFSAERLKGVDSTLKIQPAKLEDSAVYLCASSLGWGPATGELFFGEGSRLTVL.

Of note for this clonotype: The library was designed around alpha chains, so this beta chain is a stray read whose abundance carries little weight. The V gene is TRBV7-9, the J gene TRBJ2-2, with D tentatively TRBD2 (6 bases). CDR1 and CDR2 (germline): SEHNR, FQNEAQ (reference sequence). The CDR3 loop spans 13 amino acids. The germline V and J ends were trimmed by 5 bases and 7 bases, with 11 bases remaining between them. The CDR3 DNA is TGTGCCAGCAGCCTACGGGGGATCGGGGAGCTGTTTTTT. As protein: CASSLRGIGELFF.

At least ten counts were recorded for this clonotype. Being off target in a library aimed at alpha chains, this beta chain has a size of little meaning. The rearrangement joins TRBV3-1 to TRBJ2-1; TRBD2 matches 9 bases. Trimming took 4 bases from V and 1 from J; bases not matched to a gene: 2. Germline V gene data show CDR1 as LGHDT and CDR2 as YNNKEL (reference sequence). This CDR3 is 15 amino acids long. The CDR3 protein is CASSPSGDSYNEQFF. DNA of the CDR3: TGTGCCAGCAGCCCTAGCGGGGATTCCTACAATGAGCAGTTCTTC.

This clonotype was seen many times. In a library made to pick up alpha chains, this beta chain is a stray read with a size that means little. This sequence joins TRBV3-1 and TRBJ2-6, with D possibly matching TRBD2 (6 bases). The CDR3 spans 16 residues. V was shortened by 4 bases and J by 3 bases, with 13 bases between the two germline ends. Germline values: CDR1 LGHDT, CDR2 YNNKEL (reference sequence). CDR3 amino acids: CASSRHGGSGANVLTF. The CDR3 nucleotides read TGTGCCAGCAGCCGCCACGGGGGAAGTGGGGCCAACGTCCTGACTTTC.

This clonotype came up many times. Since the library was made to target alpha chains, this beta chain is a stray read and its abundance is not meaningful. V usage is TRBV7-9 and J usage is TRBJ1-5; TRBD1 matches 9 bases. Trimming cost V 3 bases and J 4 bases; bases outside gene matches: 1. Germline V gives CDR1 SEHNR, CDR2 FQNEAQ (reference sequence). CDR3 length equals 14 residues. CDR3 in DNA: TGTGCCAGCAGCTTGGGACAGGGTAATCAGCCCCAGCATTTT. It encodes CASSLGQGNQPQHF. The whole variable domain, remainder taken from reference TRBV7-9 and TRBJ1-5, is DTGVSQNPRHKITKRGQNVTFRCDPISEHNRLYWYRQTLGQGPEFLTYFQNEAQLEKSRLLSDRFSAERPKGSFSTLEIQRTEQGDSAMYLCASSLGQGNQPQHFGDGTRLSIL.

This clonotype was seen at least ten times. A library made for alpha chains picked up this beta chain off target, so its size means little. The rearrangement uses TRBV20-1 and TRBJ2-3; 7 nucleotides match TRBD2. This CDR3 is 15 amino acids long. J was trimmed by 0 bases and V by 4 bases; bases with no gene match: 7. From germline, CDR1 is DFQATT and CDR2 SNEGSKA (reference sequence). The CDR3 spells CSANPGGGSTDTQYF. DNA of the CDR3: TGCAGTGCTAATCCGGGGGGAGGTAGCACAGATACGCAGTATTTT.

In this sample, this clonotype turned up a few times. This beta chain is a stray sequence in a library constructed for alpha chains; its clone size is not meaningful. This rearrangement joins TRBV12-3 or TRBV12-4 to TRBJ1-1, with D perhaps matching TRBD1 (6 bases). V was shortened by 6 bases and J by 4 bases, with 15 bases between the two germline ends. This CDR3 is 14 amino acids long. The CDR3 DNA is TGTGCCAGCAGGGCGACAGGAGGTGGCACTGAAGCTTTCTTT. Translated, it gives CASRATGGGTEAFF.

This clonotype was counted at least ten times. In a library made to pick up alpha chains, this beta chain is a stray read with a size that means little. In nucleotides, the CDR3 is TGTGCCAGCAGCGTAACGGGGAGCTCCTACAATGAGCAGTTCTTC. Residues: CASSVTGSSYNEQFF. The rearrangement uses TRBV9 and TRBJ2-1, with a tentative D call TRBD2 (5 bases). V gave up 1 base and J gave up 0 bases, with 8 bases separating them. Germline CDR1 reads SGDLS; CDR2 reads YYNGEE. The CDR3 is made up of 15 amino acids.

This clonotype came up many times. This beta chain is a stray sequence in a library constructed for alpha chains; its clone size is not meaningful. J is TRBJ2-2 and V is TRBV7-8; D gene unclear. The germline V gene has CDR1 SGHVS and CDR2 FQNEAQ. The CDR3 spans 13 residues. V shed 2 bases and J shed 5 bases, with 6 bases lying between them. The DNA of the CDR3 is TGTGCCAGCAGCTTAATCAGAACCGGGGAGCTGTTTTTT. Protein sequence: CASSLIRTGELFF.

This clonotype was seen ten or more times. As an off-target read in a library built for alpha chains, this beta chain has a frequency of little significance. Here the CDR3 DNA reads TGTGCCAGCAGCAAACTCCTCCCAACGCAGTATTTT. Translating it yields CASSKLLPTQYF. The rearrangement joins TRBV11-2 to TRBJ2-3; no clear D gene. The V end was cut by 5 bases, the J end by 9 bases, with 12 bases between. This CDR3 is built from 12 residues. The germline V gene has CDR1 SGHAT and CDR2 FQNNGV.

This clonotype was picked up many times. As an off-target read in a library built for alpha chains, this beta chain has a frequency of little significance. The chain couples TRBV28 to TRBJ1-2; 7 positions match TRBD1. J lost 6 bases, V lost 5 bases, and 9 bases had no gene match. Germline V CDR1 and CDR2: MDHEN, SYDVKM. This CDR3 spans 14 amino acids. CDR3: CASSLYRGGDGYTF. The CDR3 region has the DNA TGTGCCAGCAGTCTATACAGGGGCGGGGATGGCTACACCTTC.

This clonotype has just a few counts. This beta chain was picked up by a library intended for alpha chains and is off target, so its count carries little meaning. The V and J genes are TRBV6-6 and TRBJ1-3; unclear D gene. The CDR3 extends over 16 amino acids. The V end was cut by 6 bases, the J end by 4 bases, with 19 bases between. CDR1 MNHNY and CDR2 SVGAGI come from the germline V gene (reference sequence). DNA for the CDR3: TGTGCCAGCAGCACAACCGGGGAGGGAAGAGGAAACACCATATATTTT. Its translation is CASSTTGEGRGNTIYF.

This clonotype was counted at least ten times. This beta chain represents an off-target read in a library built for alpha chains; its size is of limited meaning. This sequence joins TRBV6-6 and TRBJ2-1; D remains unclear. This CDR3 is built from 16 residues. CDR1 and CDR2 from the germline V gene are MNHNY and SVGAGI (reference sequence). Trimming removed 1 base from V and 0 bases from J, with 10 bases in between. In nucleotides, the CDR3 is TGTGCCAGCAGTTACTTGGCCCTGAGCTCCTACAATGAGCAGTTCTTC. Protein: CASSYLALSSYNEQFF.

This clonotype was recorded many times. This beta chain is a stray sequence in a library constructed for alpha chains; its clone size is not meaningful. The CDR3 loop reads CATSVSGYTAAFF. Here the CDR3 DNA reads TGTGCCACCAGTGTCTCGGGATACACAGCAGCTTTCTTT. The gene calls are TRBV24-1 and TRBJ1-1; D ambiguous. Trimming left V 5 bases short and J 10 bases short, with 16 bases between. Germline V gene lookup returns CDR1 KGHDR and CDR2 SFDVKD. This CDR3 region has 13 residues.

This clonotype was seen a handful of times. This beta chain appears as a stray read in a library generated for alpha chains; its size is not informative. CDR3 in amino acids: CAISQGSREQFF. The DNA for the CDR3 is TGTGCCATCTCGCAGGGGTCAAGAGAGCAGTTCTTC. The rearrangement uses TRBV6-2 or TRBV6-3 and TRBJ2-1; a possible D gene is TRBD1 (6 bases). From germline, CDR1 is MNHEY and CDR2 SVGEGT. The V end lost 10 bases, the J end lost 10 bases, and 17 bases lay between the germline ends. There are 12 residues in the CDR3.

This clonotype was seen repeatedly, ten times or more. Since the library was made to target alpha chains, this beta chain is a stray read and its abundance is not meaningful. The chain couples TRBV5-1 to TRBJ2-1; 7 bases line up with TRBD1. V lost 1 base and J lost 5; bases outside the gene matches: 15. The CDR3 is 18 amino acids. The germline V gene encodes CDR1 SGHRS and CDR2 YFSETQ. In nucleotides, the CDR3 is TGCGCCAGCAGCTTGTGGACGGACAGACAGGGAACCCACAATGAGCAGTTCTTC. Protein sequence: CASSLWTDRQGTHNEQFF.

This clonotype was found many times. Because the library targeted alpha chains, this beta chain is an off-target read whose size means little. The chain uses TRBV7-2 and TRBJ2-2; the D gene could be TRBD1 or TRBD2 (5 bases each). The V end lost 8 bases, the J end lost 0 bases, and 16 bases lay between the germline ends. Germline CDR1 is SGHTA and CDR2 is FQGNSA. This CDR3 comprises 16 residues. The CDR3: CASPGWQGPNTGELFF. The CDR3 DNA reads TGTGCCAGCCCCGGATGGCAGGGACCGAACACCGGGGAGCTGTTTTTT.

This clonotype has ten or more counts. This beta chain is a stray read from a library made for alpha chains; its abundance is not meaningful. The chain uses TRBV7-9 and TRBJ2-7; 9 bases align to TRBD1. The CDR3 is 17 residues long. Germline V gene sequence: CDR1 SEHNR, CDR2 FQNEAQ (reference sequence). V gave up 4 bases and J gave up 5 bases; unmatched junction bases: 15. CDR3 coding DNA: TGTGCCAGCAGCTCCTTATTTTCCGGGACAGGGACCCACGAGCAGTACTTC. It is translated as CASSSLFSGTGTHEQYF.

This clonotype was seen many times. With the library built for alpha chains, this beta chain is off target and its frequency is not meaningful. The rearrangement uses TRBV2 and TRBJ2-1; 10 bases line up with TRBD2. The germline gives CDR1 SNHLY, CDR2 FYNNEI. The J segment lost 9 bases and the V segment lost 6 bases, leaving 5 bases of the junction unmatched. The CDR3 is 13 residues long. CDR3 sequence: CASRLAGVFEQFF. Written as DNA, the CDR3 is TGTGCCAGCAGGCTAGCGGGAGTTTTTGAGCAGTTCTTC.

This clonotype was seen ten or more times. This beta chain appears as a stray read in a library generated for alpha chains; its size is not informative. The rearrangement links TRBV7-2 to TRBJ2-7, with D uncertain. The CDR3 runs to 12 residues. Trimming stripped 3 bases from V and 2 bases from J, with 5 bases between. Germline lookup yields CDR1 SGHTA and CDR2 FQGNSA. As DNA, the CDR3 is TGTGCCAGCAGCTTCACACCCTACGAGCAGTACTTC. It codes for CASSFTPYEQYF.